This TCR beta chain was documented in a study of regulatory T cells in long-lasting Graves disease. Trimming took off 6 bases at V and 0 bases at J, with 21 bases between the two ends. Germline CDR1 and CDR2: KGHSH and LQKENI. The CDR3 loop spans 18 amino acids. Construction of the TCR beta libraries employed iRepertoire HTBI primers in conjunction with Arm-PCR of CDR3 regions. One entry per CDR3 protein results from TCRdb running MiXCR on the multiplex PCR reads. Of approximately 470,000 distinct CDR3 sequences in the sample, about 17% were seen once. This clonotype was counted between two and nine times. The time point denotes: newly diagnosed GD, antithyroid drugs for less than 3 months. The TCR library was prepared using RNA isolated from PBMCs. This same sample was also part of a study on T cells in Graves' hyperthyroidism and ophthalmopathy. That work contributes: Hyperthyroidism, newly diagnosed and lasting under 2 months, affected patients aged 18 to 65. The study used the HTBI primer set for a first-round RT-PCR of the TCR CDR3.

The V call is TRBV18, the J call TRBJ1-5; D gene ambiguous. This clonotype was sampled from a man in his forties with Graves disease. This sample comprised peripheral blood mononuclear cells (PBMCs), obtained at new diagnosis, from a patient treated with antithyroid drugs. Written as DNA, the CDR3 is TGTGCCAGCTCTCCCGCGATCAGGACGCAGTATAGCAATCAGCCCCAGCATTTT. The encoded protein is CASSPAIRTQYSNQPQHF.